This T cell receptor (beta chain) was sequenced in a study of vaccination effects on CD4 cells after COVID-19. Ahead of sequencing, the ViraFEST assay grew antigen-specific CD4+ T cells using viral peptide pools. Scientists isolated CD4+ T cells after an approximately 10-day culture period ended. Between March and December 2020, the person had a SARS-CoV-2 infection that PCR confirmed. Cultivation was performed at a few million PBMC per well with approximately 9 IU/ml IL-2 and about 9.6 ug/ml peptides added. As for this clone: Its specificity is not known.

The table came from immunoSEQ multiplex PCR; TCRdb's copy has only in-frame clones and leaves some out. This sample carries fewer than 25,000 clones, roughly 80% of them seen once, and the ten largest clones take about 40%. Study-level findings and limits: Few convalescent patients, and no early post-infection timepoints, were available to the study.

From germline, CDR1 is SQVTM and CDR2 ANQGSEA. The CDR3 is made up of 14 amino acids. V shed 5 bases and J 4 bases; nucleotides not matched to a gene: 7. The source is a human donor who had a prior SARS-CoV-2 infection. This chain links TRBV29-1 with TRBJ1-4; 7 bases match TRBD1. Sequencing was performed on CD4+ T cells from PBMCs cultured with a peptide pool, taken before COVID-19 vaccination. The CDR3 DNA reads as TGCAGCGTTTGTCAGGGGGGGGGTAATGAAAAACTGTTTTTT. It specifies CSVCQGGGNEKLFF.